The 16 T cell receptor beta chains presented below share a single source sample, sequenced in a study of blood T cell repertoires in COVID-19. TCRdb's table, derived via immunoSEQ multiplex PCR, lists solely in-frame clones and lacks some. The data contain about 460,000 clones, roughly nine tenths of them singletons. The sample consisted of PBMCs or T cells enriched from blood (not recorded which). These receptors were taken from a woman aged 55-75 years who had recovered from COVID-19.

CDR3 in amino acids: CASSLGTSGVYEQYF. CDR3 nucleotide sequence: TGCGCCAGCAGCTTGGGGACTAGCGGGGTTTACGAGCAGTACTTC. The chain is built from TRBV5-1 and TRBJ2-7; 12 bases match TRBD2. CDR1 and CDR2 from the germline V gene are SGHRS and YFSETQ. The CDR3 contains 15 residues. V dropped 0 bases and J dropped 4; count of bases not matched to a gene: 2.

The V gene is TRBV5-1, the J gene TRBJ1-1; the match to TRBD1 covers 7 bases. Looked up from germline, CDR1 is SGHRS and CDR2 is YFSETQ. There are 15 residues in the CDR3. The ends lost 4 bases at V and 1 base at J; junction bases unmatched: 7. The CDR3 coding sequence is TGCGCCAGCAGCCCCGGGACAGTGAGGAACACTGAAGCTTTCTTT. Translation gives CASSPGTVRNTEAFF.

The chain combines TRBV24-1 with TRBJ1-4; tentatively, D is TRBD1 (5 bases). Germline-derived CDR1 and CDR2 are KGHDR and SFDVKD. This CDR3 region has 13 residues. With 5 bases removed from V and 8 bases from J, the gap between germline ends came to 11 bases. The CDR3 loop reads CATSVGEGEKLFF. CDR3 in DNA: TGTGCCACCAGTGTAGGGGAGGGGGAAAAACTGTTTTTT.

The chain is built from TRBV2 and TRBJ2-2; D call uncertain. The CDR3 totals 14 residues. Germline V gives CDR1 SNHLY, CDR2 FYNNEI. The V end was cut by 3 bases, the J end by 4 bases, with 9 bases between. CDR3 protein: CASSDLSGTGELFF. The DNA for the CDR3 is TGTGCCAGCAGTGATCTATCGGGCACCGGGGAGCTGTTTTTT.

The chain recombines TRBV10-3 with TRBJ1-4; D remains ambiguous. The CDR3 is made up of 15 amino acids. Germline V gene lookup returns CDR1 ENHRY and CDR2 SYGVKD. V lost 5 bases, J lost 0 bases, and 10 bases lay in between. CDR3: CAISSDGATNEKLFF. DNA for the CDR3: TGTGCCATCAGTTCGGACGGGGCAACTAATGAAAAACTGTTTTTT.

The J gene is TRBJ2-7, the V gene TRBV5-1; D uncertain. The CDR3 covers 14 residues. Per germline, CDR1 SGHRS and CDR2 YFSETQ. Trimming removed 1 base from V and 4 bases from J, with 12 bases in between. CDR3 sequence: CASSLNGLEYEQYF. CDR3 DNA: TGCGCCAGCAGCTTGAACGGGTTAGAGTACGAGCAGTACTTC.

The V gene is TRBV7-6, the J gene TRBJ2-2; D remains ambiguous. Germline values: CDR1 SGHVS, CDR2 FNYEAQ. Deletions cut 5 bases from V and 2 bases from J, with 12 bases between. This CDR3 is built from 15 residues. The CDR3 bases are TGTGCCAGCAGCCCTACGTTGGTCAACACCGGGGAGCTGTTTTTT. Translating it yields CASSPTLVNTGELFF.

This clone was seen only once. The rearrangement uses TRBV27 and TRBJ1-1, with 8 nucleotides matching TRBD1. The V gene end was trimmed by 7 bases and the J gene end by 1 base; junction bases not matched to a gene: 2. Germline-derived CDR1 and CDR2 are MNHEY and SMNVEV (reference sequence). CDR3 length equals 13 residues. CDR3 residues: CASKDRGNTEAFF. CDR3 nucleotide sequence: TGTGCCAGCAAAGACAGGGGGAACACTGAAGCTTTCTTT.

The chain joins TRBV6-1 to TRBJ2-5; 8 bases map to TRBD1. The CDR3 length is 17 residues. V shed 2 bases and J 2 bases; nucleotides not matched to a gene: 10. In germline, CDR1 is MNHNS, CDR2 SASEGT. The DNA for the CDR3 is TGTGCCAGCAGTGAAAGGACAGGGTGGGGAATACAAGAGACCCAGTACTTC. Translation gives CASSERTGWGIQETQYF.

Details on this clone: In the same sample, other DNA sequences code for this CDR3. The chain combines TRBV20-1 with TRBJ1-3, with 7 positions matching TRBD1. Looked up from germline, CDR1 is DFQATT and CDR2 is SNEGSKA (reference sequence). V lost 6 bases to trimming and J lost 2 bases; unmatched junction nucleotides: 4. The CDR3 is 13 residues long. The CDR3 spells CSASTGAGNTIYF. The DNA of the CDR3 is TGCAGTGCCAGTACAGGGGCTGGAAACACCATATATTTT.

V is TRBV16 and J is TRBJ1-2; 12 positions agree with TRBD1. V was pared by 3 bases and J by 7 bases, with 12 bases of the junction left unmatched. This CDR3 has 17 residues. Germline assignment: CDR1 KGHSY and CDR2 FQNENV. CDR3 DNA: TGTGCCAGCAGCCAGACGGGACAGGGGGCACCCGGACGTGGCTACACCTTC. Translated: CASSQTGQGAPGRGYTF.

The chain recombines TRBV5-1 with TRBJ1-6; 11 bases are shared with TRBD1. The CDR3 length is 17 residues. Germline CDR1 and CDR2: SGHRS and YFSETQ. V trimming: 3 bases; J trimming: 6 bases; junction bases outside the gene matches: 8. CDR3 loop: CASSYLGGQGGNSPLHF. CDR3 coding DNA: TGCGCCAGCAGCTACCTAGGGGGACAGGGGGGTAATTCACCCCTCCACTTT. Filled out from reference TRBV5-1 and TRBJ1-6, the complete variable domain reads KAGVTQTPRYLIKTRGQQVTLSCSPISGHRSVSWYQQTPGQGLQFLFEYFSETQRNKGNFPGRFSGRQFSNSRSEMNVSTLELGDSALYLCASSYLGGQGGNSPLHFGNGTRLTVT.

V and J are TRBV19 and TRBJ1-5; 12 nucleotides align to TRBD1. The ends lost 5 bases at V and 2 bases at J; junction bases unmatched: 16. The CDR3 covers 20 residues. CDR1 is LNHDA and CDR2 is SQIVND in the germline V gene (reference sequence). The CDR3 spells CASSGTGGRQRFLGNQPQHF. CDR3 coding DNA: TGTGCCAGTAGTGGGACAGGGGGCCGGCAGCGTTTTTTAGGCAATCAGCCCCAGCATTTT.

This chain uses TRBV21-1 with TRBJ1-5; TRBD1 was called by the table and not checked on the DNA. TRBV21-1 is marked as a pseudogene. CDR3 length: 16 amino acids. CDR3 region: CASSKGLSQWNQPQHF. The DNA for the CDR3 is TGTGCCAGCAGCAAAGGATTGTCCCAGTGGAATCAGCCCCAGCATTTT.

V usage is TRBV2 and J usage is TRBJ2-7, with unresolved D. Looked up from germline, CDR1 is SNHLY and CDR2 is FYNNEI. The ends were cut back, 3 bases at V and 3 bases at J, with 6 bases in the middle. The CDR3 runs to 12 residues. CDR3 coding DNA: TGTGCCAGCAGTGAGGGCAGCTACGAGCAGTACTTC. The encoded protein is CASSEGSYEQYF.

The V call is TRBV9, the J call TRBJ1-4, with D possibly TRBD1 on 5 matching bases. Deletions cut 3 bases from V and 6 bases from J, with 12 bases between. Germline CDR1 reads SGDLS; CDR2 reads YYNGEE. This CDR3 has 14 amino acids. This CDR3 is CASSEGSADEKLFF. CDR3 in DNA: TGTGCCAGCAGCGAGGGGTCGGCGGATGAAAAACTGTTTTTT.